This T cell receptor (beta chain) was sequenced in a study of shared clonotypes between healthy human individuals. Points from the study as a whole: Limitation of the genetic and exposure-history diversity represented came from the few donors.

Concerning this clone: What it binds is unknown.

Original methodology: Filtering was not the same, since immunoSEQ gave junction-only sequences without quality scores. Assay used: immunoSEQ multiplex PCR; TCRdb lists only in-frame clones, some missing. V and J calls and clone size are copied from that table; D and trimming were computed from the DNA. The repertoire holds some 600,000 clones, with about 95% as singletons. V was pared by 3 bases and J by 2 bases, with 13 bases between. The germline V gene encodes CDR1 SQVTM and CDR2 ANQGSEA. This CDR3 contains 15 residues. Naive CD8 cells, CD45RO-negative and positively selected for CCR7, excluded terminally differentiated effector memory CD45RA+ cells.

The chain couples TRBV29-1 to TRBJ2-2; a possible D gene is TRBD2 (6 bases). What was sequenced was naive CD8+ T cells sorted from blood. This TCR derives from a woman aged 30 to 39 in good health. Written as DNA, the CDR3 is TGCAGCGTTGATGGCGGGGACCAAAACACCGGGGAGCTGTTTTTT. It is translated as CSVDGGDQNTGELFF.